The 8 T cell receptor beta chains below were found in one sample sequenced in a study of CD8 T cells in ankylosing spondylitis. Each CDR3 protein gets one entry after TCRdb re-called the 5' RACE reads with MiXCR. The table shows about 360,000 distinct CDR3 sequences, with 20% to 25% occurring only once. The sample taken for sequencing was blood, either unsorted or a sorted T cell fraction (not recorded which). The origin of the receptors is a male donor with ankylosing spondylitis or in good health (not recorded which).

In nucleotides, the CDR3 is TGTGCCAGCAGCGTAGAAGGCCACCCCCAAGAGACCCAGTACTTC. Translated: CASSVEGHPQETQYF. The chain uses TRBV9 and TRBJ2-5; D gene unclear. Trimming cost V 0 bases and J 1 base, with 10 bases left between them. Germline V gene data show CDR1 as SGDLS and CDR2 as YYNGEE. This CDR3 has 15 amino acids.

This clonotype showed up just a few times. This rearrangement joins TRBV28 to TRBJ2-1; D may be TRBD1 (5 bases). This CDR3 contains 15 residues. V was cut by 6 bases and J by 2 bases, with 14 bases left in between. Germline loops: CDR1 MDHEN, CDR2 SYDVKM. The CDR3 loop reads CASSLRVGPYNEQFF. The CDR3 DNA reads TGTGCCAGCAGCCTCAGGGTGGGGCCCTACAATGAGCAGTTCTTC.

This rearrangement joins TRBV29-1 to TRBJ2-1, with a possible D match to TRBD1 (8 bases). CDR1 and CDR2 from the germline V gene are SQVTM and ANQGSEA. The CDR3 loop spans 11 amino acids. The V end was cut by 5 bases, the J end by 9 bases, with 11 bases between. The CDR3 bases are TGCAGCGTTTACAGGGGGGGTGAGCAGTTCTTC. Amino acids: CSVYRGGEQFF.

DNA of the CDR3: TGTGCCAGCGCTCGGGGACAGGGTTATGGCTACACCTTC. Amino acids: CASARGQGYGYTF. This chain joins TRBV7-9 and TRBJ1-2, with TRBD1 identical over 9 bases. V trimming: 8 bases; J trimming: 5 bases; junction bases outside the gene matches: 6. This CDR3 is 13 amino acids long. Germline-derived CDR1 and CDR2 are SEHNR and FQNEAQ (reference sequence).

This clonotype was recorded a few times. The gene calls are TRBV24-1 and TRBJ2-1; 10 bases agree with TRBD2. The V and J ends lost 2 bases and 9 bases, in that order; junction bases with no gene match: 9. The germline V gene encodes CDR1 KGHDR and CDR2 SFDVKD. This CDR3 is 16 amino acids long. In nucleotides, the CDR3 is TGTGCCACCAGTGATTCCAGCGGGGGGGATCTTGGTGAGCAGTTCTTC. Residues: CATSDSSGGDLGEQFF.

The chain recombines TRBV12-3 or TRBV12-4 with TRBJ2-7, with 12 bases that match TRBD1. The CDR3 length is 19 residues. After removal of 11 bases from V and 3 bases from J, the junction contained 23 bases not matched to a gene. For the CDR3, the DNA is TGTGCCTTCTGTTTAGCGCTAGTTTTAGGGACAGGGGGCTTCTACGAGCAGTACTTC. Translated: CAFCLALVLGTGGFYEQYF.

This clonotype was picked up a small number of times. The rearrangement joins TRBV5-1 to TRBJ2-1; tentatively, D is TRBD1 (5 bases). V shed 1 base and J shed 6 bases, with 14 bases lying between them. The length of the CDR3 is 15 residues. Germline CDR1 is SGHRS and CDR2 is YFSETQ. CDR3: CASSLSQNRGNEQFF. The CDR3 DNA reads as TGCGCCAGCAGCTTGAGTCAGAATAGGGGCAATGAGCAGTTCTTC.

The chain carries TRBV7-3 and TRBJ2-1; 8 nucleotides match TRBD2. CDR1 SGHTA and CDR2 FQGTGA come from the germline V gene. The length of the CDR3 is 17 residues. V dropped 1 base and J dropped 4; count of bases not matched to a gene: 9. The CDR3 DNA sequence: TGTGCCAGCAGCTTAATCGCGGGCGGGGGGCGGTACAATGAGCAGTTCTTC. It is translated as CASSLIAGGGRYNEQFF.